This is a list of T cell receptor beta chains from one sample in a study of shared clonotypes between healthy human individuals. Method: immunoSEQ multiplex PCR; TCRdb's copy keeps in-frame clones and lacks some. The sample shows some 1,600,000 clones, around 98% of them seen only once. The sequencing input was naive CD4+ T cells sorted from blood. These TCRs come from a young man in good health. The CDR3 runs from the conserved cysteine through the conserved F or W. A D gene is named only where the DNA matches it firmly. Only part of the rows carry a size: once, few, many, or a class if the clone is expanded.

d_gene	len	abundance	v_gene	j_gene	CDR3nt	CDR3aa
TRBD2	16	NA	TRBV19	TRBJ2-1	TGTGCCAGTAGTATATCTAGCGGGAGCTCCTACAATGAGCAGTTCTTC	CASSISSGSSYNEQFF
NA	12	NA	TRBV18	TRBJ2-2	TGTGCCAGCTCACCACTGTTAGGGGAGCTGTTTTTT	CASSPLLGELFF
TRBD1	15	NA	TRBV5-1	TRBJ2-5	TGCGCCAGCAGCTTGGGCGGGACAGGGCAAGAGACCCAGTACTTC	CASSLGGTGQETQYF
NA	14	once	TRBV11-2	TRBJ1-1	TGTGCCAGCAGCTACGGGGACGGTTACACTGAAGCTTTCTTT	CASSYGDGYTEAFF
TRBD1	16	once	TRBV7-8	TRBJ1-5	TGTGCCAGCAGCTTACGGACAGGGGGGCATAATCAGCCCCAGCATTTT	CASSLRTGGHNQPQHF
NA	14	once	TRBV5-1	TRBJ1-5	TGCGCCAGCAGCTACTTGTCAGGGTCACAGCCCCAGCATTTT	CASSYLSGSQPQHF
TRBD1	16	NA	TRBV9	TRBJ2-2	TGTGCCAGCAGCGTAAGGGGGACAGGGGACACCGGGGAGCTGTTTTTT	CASSVRGTGDTGELFF
NA	15	once	TRBV5-1	TRBJ2-7	TGCGCCAGCAGCTTGACCGGCGACGAAACCTACGAGCAGTACTTC	CASSLTGDETYEQYF
NA	11	NA	TRBV6-1	TRBJ2-3	TGTGCCAGCAGTGACCTAGATACGCAGTATTTT	CASSDLDTQYF
TRBD1	13	NA	TRBV2	TRBJ2-1	TGTGCCAGCAGCGGGACAGGCAACAATGAGCAGTTCTTC	CASSGTGNNEQFF
NA	14	NA	TRBV29-1	TRBJ2-3	TGCAGCGTTGTGGGGGCAGCAAGCACAGATACGCAGTATTTT	CSVVGAASTDTQYF
NA	9	NA	TRBV20-1	TRBJ1-5	TGCAGTGCTGGACAGCCCCAGCATTTT	CSAGQPQHF
NA	13	once	TRBV10-1	TRBJ2-7	TGCGCCAGCAGTGAGGGGGCAGTCTACGAGCAGTACTTC	CASSEGAVYEQYF
NA	12	NA	TRBV5-1	TRBJ2-1	TGCGCCAGCGGTTACTCCTACAATGAGCAGTTCTTC	CASGYSYNEQFF
TRBD2	17	once	TRBV27	TRBJ2-7	TGTGCCAGCAAGAGGACTAGCGGGAGCGCTTTCTCCTACGAGCAGTACTTC	CASKRTSGSAFSYEQYF
TRBD2	18	NA	TRBV9	TRBJ2-3	TGTGCCAGCAGCGTAGGCCTAGCGGGAGGCCCTAGCACAGATACGCAGTATTTT	CASSVGLAGGPSTDTQYF
NA	14	once	TRBV5-1	TRBJ1-1	TGCGCCAGCAGCTTGTACAGGGCGGACACTGAAGCTTTCTTT	CASSLYRADTEAFF
TRBD1	13	NA	TRBV5-1	TRBJ1-1	TGCGCCAGCAGCATGACAGGGGGCACTGAAGCTTTCTTT	CASSMTGGTEAFF
NA	15	NA	TRBV9	TRBJ2-7	TGTGCCAGCAGCCCAAACCCCCGGGCGGACTGGGAGCAGTACTTC	CASSPNPRADWEQYF
TRBD2	18	NA	TRBV10-2	TRBJ2-1	TGCGCCAGCAGTGATTCGGGACTAGCGAATCGTTACTACAATGAGCAGTTCTTC	CASSDSGLANRYYNEQFF
NA	15	NA	TRBV18	TRBJ1-3	TGTGCCAGCTCACCGGGACATCGCTCTGGAAACACCATATATTTT	CASSPGHRSGNTIYF
NA	12	NA	TRBV9	TRBJ2-1	TGTGCCAGCAGCGTAGGGAACAATGAGCAGTTCTTC	CASSVGNNEQFF
NA	16	NA	TRBV7-6	TRBJ2-6	TGTGCCAGCAGCTTAGAAGACAGGACTGGGGCCAACGTCCTGACTTTC	CASSLEDRTGANVLTF
NA	13	NA	TRBV7-9	TRBJ2-1	TGTGCCAGCAGCTTAGGATTGTTTAATGAGCAGTTCTTC	CASSLGLFNEQFF
NA	13	NA	TRBV7-2	TRBJ2-3	TGTGCCAGCAGCTACATTCCCACAGATACGCAGTATTTT	CASSYIPTDTQYF
NA	15	NA	TRBV9	TRBJ2-3	TGTGCCAGCAGCGTAGTGGCTTCCGGCCGGGATACGCAGTATTTT	CASSVVASGRDTQYF
TRBD2	14	NA	TRBV28	TRBJ2-7	TGTGCCAGCAGTCTGGGGGGGGTCCCCTACGAGCAGTACTTC	CASSLGGVPYEQYF
NA	15	NA	TRBV5-6	TRBJ1-1	TGTGCCAGCAGCTACCGACAACGGGCGAACACTGAAGCTTTCTTT	CASSYRQRANTEAFF
TRBD1	15	NA	TRBV6-5	TRBJ1-3	TGTGCCAGCAGGCGACAGGGCTCGGGAGGAAACACCATATATTTT	CASRRQGSGGNTIYF
NA	12	NA	TRBV11-2	TRBJ2-7	TGTGCCAGCAGCTTAGATGGTCCCGAGCAGTACTTC	CASSLDGPEQYF
NA	13	once	TRBV2	TRBJ1-2	TGTGCCAGCATGGGGGGAGAGGACTATGGCTACACCTTC	CASMGGEDYGYTF
TRBD2	16	NA	TRBV15	TRBJ2-7	TGTGCCACCAGCAGAGGGGATCTAGCGGGAGTGGGTGAGCAGTACTTC	CATSRGDLAGVGEQYF
NA	14	NA	TRBV29-1	TRBJ1-2	TGCAGCGCGGGGACCCCCAGACAGGCCTATGGCTACACCTTC	CSAGTPRQAYGYTF
NA	16	NA	TRBV21-1	TRBJ2-7	TGTGCCAGCAGCCCCCCTAGGGCAGGGGGTGGTTGGGAGCAGTACTTC	CASSPPRAGGGWEQYF
NA	15	NA	TRBV5-1	TRBJ2-3	TGCGCCAGCAGCTTGGGGGCGGAAAGGGGAGATACGCAGTATTTT	CASSLGAERGDTQYF
NA	13	NA	TRBV10-2	TRBJ2-1	TGCGCCAGCAGGGGGAGCTCCTACAATGAGCAGTTCTTC	CASRGSSYNEQFF
NA	16	NA	TRBV7-2	TRBJ2-2	TGTGCCAGCAGCTTAAGCACAGCGGCGAACACCGGGGAGCTGTTTTTT	CASSLSTAANTGELFF
NA	14	NA	TRBV6-6	TRBJ2-5	TGTGCCAGCAGTTACTCGAACCTGAGAGAGACCCAGTACTTC	CASSYSNLRETQYF
TRBD1	14	NA	TRBV19	TRBJ1-5	TGTGCCAGTAGCCGTAACAGGGGCGGGCAGCCCCAGCATTTT	CASSRNRGGQPQHF
TRBD1	14	NA	TRBV11-3	TRBJ2-1	TGTGCCAGCAGCCGGGACAGGCTCTACAATGAGCAGTTCTTC	CASSRDRLYNEQFF
NA	15	NA	TRBV7-8	TRBJ2-1	TGTGCCAGCAGCTTAACGTCTAGTGGGTCCAATGAGCAGTTCTTC	CASSLTSSGSNEQFF
NA	14	NA	TRBV28	TRBJ2-7	TGTGCCAGCAGTGCTCGCCAGTACTCCTACGAGCAGTACTTC	CASSARQYSYEQYF